The 24 T cell receptor beta chains below all came from one sample that was sequenced in a study of blood T cell repertoires in COVID-19. TCRdb's table, derived via immunoSEQ multiplex PCR, lists solely in-frame clones and lacks some. The top ten hold approximately 8% of the sample, which has approximately 150,000 clones, approximately 80% seen once. Sequencing was done on a sample of peripheral blood. Receptors originate from a woman older than 75 with COVID-19, enrolled during active disease.

The V and J genes are TRBV7-2 and TRBJ1-6, with no clear D. This CDR3 has 12 residues. V lost 3 bases and J 10 bases, leaving 7 bases between the germline ends. Germline values: CDR1 SGHTA, CDR2 FQGNSA. CDR3 nucleotide sequence: TGTGCCAGCAGCTTCCCTGGCTCACCCCTCCACTTT. Encoded protein: CASSFPGSPLHF.

The V gene is TRBV6-1, the J gene TRBJ1-5; 7 positions agree with TRBD1. V was pared by 0 bases and J by 5 bases, with 1 base of the junction left unmatched. The CDR3 extends over 14 amino acids. Per the germline V gene, CDR1 is MNHNS and CDR2 is SASEGT. For the CDR3, the DNA is TGTGCCAGCAGTGAAGCAGGGGGCGATCAGCCCCAGCATTTT. Its protein is CASSEAGGDQPQHF.

The genes are TRBV5-4 and TRBJ1-5; maybe TRBD1 (5 bases). The germline CDR1 and CDR2 sequences are SGHNT and YYREEE (reference sequence). V lost 3 bases and J lost 4, with 14 bases in between. The CDR3 is 15 amino acids. The chain's CDR3 is CASSYDPGGNQPQHF. DNA of the CDR3: TGTGCCAGCAGCTACGACCCGGGGGGAAATCAGCCCCAGCATTTT.

This clone came up once. This chain connects TRBV3-1 (or the pseudogene TRBV3-2) to TRBJ2-6, with 13 bases matching TRBD2. V lost 4 bases and J lost 0; bases outside the gene matches: 9. The CDR3 runs to 20 residues. CDR1 and CDR2 (germline): LGHDT, YNNKEL (reference sequence). CDR3 bases: TGTGCCAGCAGCCGGAGGATACTAGCGGGAGGGCCCTCTGGGGCCAACGTCCTGACTTTC. Its protein product is CASSRRILAGGPSGANVLTF.

The chain employs TRBV5-4 and TRBJ2-1, with D possibly matching TRBD1 (6 bases). Germline V CDR1 and CDR2: SGHNT, YYREEE (reference sequence). V was pared by 3 bases and J by 2 bases, with 12 bases between. This CDR3 is built from 15 residues. The CDR3 DNA reads as TGTGCCAGCAGCTCTAGGCAGGGGCCCTACAATGAGCAGTTCTTC. Its translation is CASSSRQGPYNEQFF.

This sequence joins TRBV19 and TRBJ1-2; TRBD1 agrees at 7 bases. The J segment lost 5 bases and the V segment lost 8 bases, leaving 5 bases of the junction unmatched. The CDR3 sequence is 12 residues long. Germline CDR1 is LNHDA and CDR2 is SQIVND (reference sequence). CDR3 loop: CASAGTAYGYTF. The CDR3 nucleotides are TGTGCCAGTGCCGGGACAGCTTATGGCTACACCTTC.

The chain combines TRBV9 with TRBJ2-7, with 7 bases matching TRBD2. Germline lookup yields CDR1 SGDLS and CDR2 YYNGEE. With V trimmed by 2 bases and J by 4 bases, 6 bases remained unmatched. The CDR3 length is 14 residues. DNA for the CDR3: TGTGCCAGCAGCGTTGGCCAGGGAGGGTACGAGCAGTACTTC. Protein sequence: CASSVGQGGYEQYF.

The chain employs TRBV5-1 and TRBJ2-1, with TRBD1 identical over 7 bases. With 6 bases clipped from V and 5 bases from J, the junction kept 11 bases outside the gene matches. CDR3 length: 15 residues. Germline-derived CDR1 and CDR2 are SGHRS and YFSETQ. The CDR3 DNA follows: TGCGCCAGCACGACAGGGTCGCACCTGAACAATGAGCAGTTCTTC. This encodes CASTTGSHLNNEQFF.

This chain joins TRBV7-8 and TRBJ1-3, with 7 positions matching TRBD1. This CDR3 comprises 12 residues. Germline-derived CDR1 and CDR2 are SGHVS and FQNEAQ. V trimming: 5 bases; J trimming: 8 bases; junction bases outside the gene matches: 3. The CDR3 sequence: CASSRQGYTIYF. Written as DNA, the CDR3 is TGTGCCAGCAGCCGACAGGGATACACCATATATTTT.

The gene calls are TRBV28 and TRBJ1-1, with 8 positions matching TRBD1. The ends lost 6 bases at V and 11 bases at J; junction bases unmatched: 8. Germline CDR1 MDHEN, CDR2 SYDVKM. This CDR3 is built from 12 residues. The CDR3 DNA reads TGTGCCAGCAGGTCCAGGGGGCAGAGGGCTTTCTTT. Translating it yields CASRSRGQRAFF.

The chain combines TRBV2 with TRBJ1-3; perhaps TRBD1 as D (6 bases). Trimming stripped 4 bases from V and 10 bases from J, with 20 bases between. The CDR3 contains 15 residues. CDR1 is SNHLY, CDR2 FYNNEI, per germline. CDR3 sequence reads: CASSGSRGRMSTIYF. In DNA, the CDR3 is TGTGCCAGCAGTGGGTCCAGGGGACGTATGAGTACCATATATTTT.

V and J are TRBV9 and TRBJ2-1; no clear D gene. Trimming took 4 bases from V and 0 from J, leaving 11 bases between them. This CDR3 has 15 residues. The germline CDR1 and CDR2 sequences are SGDLS and YYNGEE. This chain's CDR3 is CASSPGGNSYNEQFF. In nucleotides, the CDR3 is TGTGCCAGCAGCCCTGGCGGCAACTCCTACAATGAGCAGTTCTTC. The whole variable domain, filled in from reference TRBV9 and TRBJ2-1, reads DSGVTQTPKHLITATGQRVTLRCSPRSGDLSVYWYQQSLDQGLQFLIQYYNGEERAKGNILERFSAQQFPDLHSELNLSSLELGDSALYFCASSPGGNSYNEQFFGPGTRLTVL.

The CDR3, as DNA: TGTGCCAGCAGTTACGGGACAGTGCTGGGGGAGACCCAGTACTTC. It encodes CASSYGTVLGETQYF. V is TRBV6-2 or TRBV6-3 and J is TRBJ2-5; 7 positions match TRBD1. The V segment lost 2 bases and the J segment 5 bases; nucleotides outside the gene matches: 8. CDR3 length: 15 amino acids. The germline V gene encodes CDR1 MNHEY and CDR2 SVGEGT.

The chain links TRBV7-2 to TRBJ1-3; 8 positions match TRBD1. The CDR3 spans 15 residues. Germline trimming cut 6 bases from V and 3 bases from J; bases unmatched to any gene: 7. Looked up from germline, CDR1 is SGHTA and CDR2 is FQGNSA. CDR3 loop: CASSLPGGGGNTIYF. DNA of the CDR3: TGTGCCAGCAGTCTTCCAGGGGGCGGTGGAAACACCATATATTTT.

The chain recombines TRBV6-5 with TRBJ2-1, with 14 bases identical to TRBD2. Germline V CDR1 and CDR2: MNHEY, SVGAGI. The CDR3 is 14 residues long. The V gene end was trimmed by 7 bases and the J gene end by 11 bases; junction bases not matched to a gene: 7. The CDR3 protein is CASNEGTSGSKQFF. As DNA, the CDR3 is TGTGCCAGCAACGAAGGGACTAGCGGGAGTAAGCAGTTCTTC.

This chain uses TRBV19 with TRBJ1-2; no definite D call. The CDR3 extends over 18 amino acids. The germline CDR1 and CDR2 sequences are LNHDA and SQIVND (reference sequence). The V end lost 1 base, the J end lost 7 bases, and 25 bases lay between the germline ends. This chain's CDR3 is CASSIGLIPDWAMPGYTF. CDR3 nucleotide sequence: TGTGCCAGTAGTATAGGTCTTATTCCGGACTGGGCGATGCCTGGCTACACCTTC.

V and J are TRBV9 and TRBJ2-2; 12 bases line up with TRBD2. The germline V gene has CDR1 SGDLS and CDR2 YYNGEE. This CDR3 comprises 14 residues. After removal of 6 bases from V and 6 bases from J, the junction contained 3 bases not matched to a gene. CDR3 region: CASKGLAGSGELFF. The CDR3, as DNA: TGTGCCAGCAAAGGACTAGCGGGGTCCGGGGAGCTGTTTTTT.

In nucleotides, the CDR3 is TGTGCCAGCAGCCGCCAAGAGACCCAGTACTTC. Translation gives CASSRQETQYF. The chain combines TRBV7-9 with TRBJ2-5, with D unclear. The CDR3 contains 11 residues. The V gene lost 5 bases and the J gene lost 1 base, with 2 bases spanning the gap. Germline lookup yields CDR1 SEHNR and CDR2 FQNEAQ (reference sequence).

The table lists this clone with a count of one. V and J are TRBV28 and TRBJ1-4; D possibly corresponds to TRBD1 (5 bases). Germline V gene data show CDR1 as MDHEN and CDR2 as SYDVKM. V was pared by 6 bases and J by 3 bases, with 23 bases between. The CDR3 has 18 amino acids. The CDR3: CASSKPGGAIASNEKLFF. CDR3 sequence (DNA): TGTGCCAGCAGCAAGCCAGGAGGGGCCATTGCATCTAATGAAAAACTGTTTTTT.

This sequence joins TRBV10-3 and TRBJ1-1, with 9 bases lining up with TRBD1. The CDR3 has 13 residues. J was trimmed by 5 bases and V by 8 bases; bases with no gene match: 6. Germline V lookup: CDR1 ENHRY, CDR2 SYGVKD. The CDR3 nucleotides are TGTGCCATCGGGGGGGACAGGGAGACTGAAGCTTTCTTT. Its translation is CAIGGDRETEAFF.

This clone has only a few counts. The chain has TRBV3-1 (or the pseudogene TRBV3-2) and TRBJ1-5, with D perhaps TRBD1 (5 bases). This CDR3 is built from 13 residues. V lost 1 base to trimming and J lost 7 bases, with 8 bases between them. Germline assignment: CDR1 LGHDT and CDR2 YNNKEL (reference sequence). The CDR3 bases are TGTGCCAGCAGCCAAGGACCAGGGCAGCCCCAGCATTTT. Translation: CASSQGPGQPQHF.

The V and J genes are TRBV11-1 and TRBJ2-5, with D possibly matching TRBD2 (5 bases). CDR3 length: 13 residues. Per the germline V gene, CDR1 is SGHAT and CDR2 is FQDESV (reference sequence). Deletions cut 7 bases from V and 2 bases from J, with 11 bases between. CDR3 DNA: TGTGCCAGCAAATTCCCGGGGCAAGAGACCCAGTACTTC. Translating gives CASKFPGQETQYF.

V and J are TRBV19 and TRBJ1-1, with D possibly matching TRBD1 (5 bases). The CDR3 length is 13 residues. Germline V CDR1 and CDR2: LNHDA, SQIVND (reference sequence). The ends were cut back, 6 bases at V and 4 bases at J, with 12 bases in the middle. Written as DNA, the CDR3 is TGTGCCAGTAGGTTCCAGGGATTCACTGAAGCTTTCTTT. This codes for CASRFQGFTEAFF.

V is TRBV5-8 and J is TRBJ2-7, with a weak D call TRBD2 (5 bases). Looked up from germline, CDR1 is SGHTS and CDR2 is YDEGEE. CDR3 length: 16 residues. V lost 4 bases, J lost 7 bases, and 24 bases lay in between. CDR3 loop: CASSPTRSSLSGEQYF. The DNA for the CDR3 is TGTGCCAGCAGCCCCACGCGCAGCTCGTTGTCGGGGGAGCAGTACTTC. Full variable domain (remainder filled in from reference TRBV5-8 and TRBJ2-7): EAGVTQSPTHLIKTRGQQATLRCSPISGHTSVYWYQQALGLGLQFLLWYDEGEERNRGNFPPRFSGRQFPNYSSELNVNALELEDSALYLCASSPTRSSLSGEQYFGPGTRLTVT.